Shown below are 29 T cell receptor beta chains from a single sample sequenced in a study of T cell responses to AZD1222 COVID-19 vaccine. TCRdb's copy holds only in-frame clones and misses some; the assay was immunoSEQ multiplex PCR. The repertoire holds tens of thousands of clones, with approximately 90% as singletons. The sample here was peripheral blood, taken on day 0 of AZD1222 vaccination. These receptors all come from an adult in good health.

This rearrangement joins TRBV5-4 to TRBJ2-3; the match to TRBD2 covers 12 bases. The CDR3 runs 17 residues. The germline V gene has CDR1 SGHNT and CDR2 YYREEE (reference sequence). The ends lost 7 bases at V and 6 bases at J; junction bases unmatched: 15. In DNA, the CDR3 is TGTGCCAGCCGGGCCGCCACTAGCGGGGGGCCCCCCGATACGCAGTATTTT. Residues: CASRAATSGGPPDTQYF.

The chain combines TRBV5-6 with TRBJ1-2, with D uncertain. CDR1 and CDR2 (germline): SGHDT, YYEEEE. This CDR3 contains 15 residues. V was trimmed by 0 bases and J by 5 bases, leaving 14 bases between them. This CDR3 is CASSLGLVGLYGYTF. CDR3 nucleotide sequence: TGTGCCAGCAGCTTGGGGTTGGTAGGGCTTTATGGCTACACCTTC.

This clone was recorded a few times. This chain links TRBV12-2 with TRBJ1-1; the table calls TRBD1, which could not be checked here. TRBV12-2 is a recognized pseudogene. The CDR3 spans 18 residues. In DNA, the CDR3 is TGTGCAAGTCGCTCAGAGCGGGACAGGGGATACATGAACACTGAAGCTTTCTTT. This gives the protein CASRSERDRGYMNTEAFF.

J is TRBJ1-1 and V is TRBV3-1 (or the pseudogene TRBV3-2), with D perhaps TRBD1 (6 bases). With 6 bases removed from V and 5 bases from J, the gap between germline ends came to 7 bases. Germline V gives CDR1 LGHDT, CDR2 YNNKEL (reference sequence). This CDR3 is built from 11 residues. CDR3 nucleotides: TGTGCCAGCAGAGGGGGTACTGAAGCTTTCTTT. It yields the protein CASRGGTEAFF.

J is TRBJ2-1 and V is TRBV19; a weak D match, TRBD2 (6 bases). V was cut by 4 bases and J by 7 bases, with 17 bases left in between. From germline, CDR1 is LNHDA and CDR2 SQIVND (reference sequence). The length of the CDR3 is 15 residues. The CDR3 sequence: CASSSRDSRWNEQFF. The CDR3 DNA is TGTGCCAGTAGTAGCCGGGACTCCCGCTGGAATGAGCAGTTCTTC.

The J gene is TRBJ2-7, the V gene TRBV6-5; no firm D call. The CDR3 contains 14 residues. The germline V gene encodes CDR1 MNHEY and CDR2 SVGAGI. The V gene lost 0 bases and the J gene lost 3 bases, with 9 bases spanning the gap. This CDR3 is CASSYSWRDYEQYF. The CDR3 DNA follows: TGTGCCAGCAGTTACTCGTGGCGAGACTACGAGCAGTACTTC.

The V gene is TRBV19, the J gene TRBJ1-1, with no clear D. The CDR3 length is 16 residues. V dropped 3 bases and J dropped 0 bases, with 14 bases sitting between them. CDR1 and CDR2 (germline): LNHDA, SQIVND (reference sequence). CDR3 nucleotides: TGTGCCAGTAGTATCCCCTTTGGAGTACTGAACACTGAAGCTTTCTTT. This encodes CASSIPFGVLNTEAFF.

The chain carries TRBV10-3 and TRBJ2-3, with D perhaps matching TRBD1 or TRBD2 (6 bases each). V was cut by 11 bases and J by 2 bases, with 20 bases left in between. Germline CDR1 reads ENHRY; CDR2 reads SYGVKD. The CDR3 loop spans 15 amino acids. The chain's CDR3 is CALKNGGRDTDTQYF. CDR3 nucleotides: TGTGCCCTCAAAAATGGGGGGCGCGACACAGATACGCAGTATTTT.

This chain links TRBV6-1 with TRBJ2-7; unclear D gene. Germline V lookup: CDR1 MNHNS, CDR2 SASEGT. The CDR3 covers 11 residues. Trimming removed 2 bases at V and 5 bases at J, with 4 bases between. The DNA of the CDR3 is TGTGCCAGCAGTGAAAGGAACGAGCAGTACTTC. Translation: CASSERNEQYF.

The gene calls are TRBV5-1 and TRBJ2-7, with TRBD2 matching over 11 bases. The germline V gene has CDR1 SGHRS and CDR2 YFSETQ. The ends lost 2 bases at V and 2 bases at J; junction bases unmatched: 3. CDR3 length equals 15 residues. CDR3 region: CASSFLAGGTYEQYF. CDR3 sequence (DNA): TGCGCCAGCAGCTTCCTAGCGGGGGGAACCTACGAGCAGTACTTC. Filled out from reference TRBV5-1 and TRBJ2-7, the complete variable domain reads KAGVTQTPRYLIKTRGQQVTLSCSPISGHRSVSWYQQTPGQGLQFLFEYFSETQRNKGNFPGRFSGRQFSNSRSEMNVSTLELGDSALYLCASSFLAGGTYEQYFGPGTRLTVT.

This clone has just one count. The chain combines TRBV28 with TRBJ2-7, with D perhaps matching TRBD1 (7 bases). Trimming removed 7 bases from V and 3 bases from J, with 22 bases in between. CDR3 length: 16 amino acids. The germline V gene has CDR1 MDHEN and CDR2 SYDVKM. The CDR3 spells CASTDGGRTGHYEQYF. The CDR3 DNA is TGTGCCAGCACCGACGGGGGAAGGACAGGCCACTACGAGCAGTACTTC.

The chain has TRBV15 and TRBJ2-1; D could derive from TRBD1 or TRBD2 (6 bases each). V was shortened by 1 base and J by 0 bases, with 16 bases between the two germline ends. The CDR3 runs 18 residues. CDR1 is LNHNV, CDR2 YYDKDF, per germline (reference sequence). The CDR3 protein is CATSRGTGGLSSYNEQFF. As DNA, the CDR3 is TGTGCCACCAGCAGAGGGACTGGGGGGCTGAGCTCCTACAATGAGCAGTTCTTC.

The CDR3, as DNA: TGCAGTGCTAGAGGCGAGACTGAAGCTTTCTTT. The encoded protein is CSARGETEAFF. The gene calls are TRBV20-1 and TRBJ1-1; D not certain. CDR3 length: 11 amino acids. CDR1 is DFQATT, CDR2 SNEGSKA, per germline (reference sequence). Trimming shortened V by 1 base and J by 5 bases, and 5 bases separated the two germline ends.

This clone was picked up one time. The V and J genes are TRBV11-2 and TRBJ1-3, with unresolved D. Trimming shortened V by 0 bases and J by 8 bases, and 8 bases separated the two germline ends. Germline lookup yields CDR1 SGHAT and CDR2 FQNNGV. CDR3 length: 13 amino acids. CDR3 protein: CASSLEFGDTIYF. The CDR3, as DNA: TGTGCCAGCAGCTTAGAGTTTGGGGACACCATATATTTT.

The chain couples TRBV4-3 to TRBJ2-2; no reliable D call. Trimming shortened V by 1 base and J by 0 bases, and 12 bases separated the two germline ends. The CDR3 runs 17 residues. Per the germline V gene, CDR1 is LGHNA and CDR2 is YSLEER. The CDR3 loop is CASSQGPGSPNTGELFF. For the CDR3, the DNA is TGCGCCAGCAGCCAAGGCCCAGGCAGTCCGAACACCGGGGAGCTGTTTTTT.

The genes are TRBV5-1 and TRBJ1-6; D remains unclear. Germline V gives CDR1 SGHRS, CDR2 YFSETQ. Trimming shortened V by 0 bases and J by 6 bases, and 4 bases separated the two germline ends. The CDR3 sequence is 13 residues long. DNA of the CDR3: TGCGCCAGCAGCTTGGGAGGTAATTCACCCCTCCACTTT. As protein: CASSLGGNSPLHF.

This chain joins TRBV4-2 and TRBJ2-7; 12 bases map to TRBD1. Losses at the gene ends were 1 base for V and 5 bases for J; bases not matched to a gene: 9. CDR1 is LGHNA, CDR2 YNFKEQ, per germline. This CDR3 has 17 residues. The chain's CDR3 is CASSQGSPGTGGHEQYF. CDR3 bases: TGTGCCAGCAGCCAAGGGAGCCCCGGGACAGGGGGCCACGAGCAGTACTTC.

The chain combines TRBV5-4 with TRBJ2-7; D gene ambiguous. V was shortened by 0 bases and J by 1 base, with 8 bases between the two germline ends. The CDR3 is 14 amino acids. CDR1 is SGHNT and CDR2 is YYREEE in the germline V gene (reference sequence). The CDR3 here is CASSLAGRSYEQYF. The DNA for the CDR3 is TGTGCCAGCAGCTTGGCTGGCAGGTCCTACGAGCAGTACTTC.

V is TRBV19 and J is TRBJ2-3, with no clear D. Trimming took 3 bases from V and 6 from J, leaving 13 bases between them. Per germline, CDR1 LNHDA and CDR2 SQIVND (reference sequence). The CDR3 runs 14 residues. The CDR3, as DNA: TGTGCCAGTAGTATTGGACCCAGTGTGGATACGCAGTATTTT. It specifies CASSIGPSVDTQYF.

This chain joins TRBV20-1 and TRBJ1-1, with D unresolved. The CDR3 contains 11 residues. In germline, CDR1 is DFQATT, CDR2 SNEGSKA (reference sequence). V was shortened by 1 base and J by 5 bases, with 5 bases between the two germline ends. CDR3 protein: CSARGDTEAFF. CDR3 sequence (DNA): TGCAGTGCTAGAGGGGATACTGAAGCTTTCTTT.

V gene TRBV2 combines with J gene TRBJ2-7; 7 bases are a match to TRBD1. Germline trimming cut 7 bases from V and 3 bases from J; bases unmatched to any gene: 6. This CDR3 comprises 13 residues. Germline CDR1 SNHLY, CDR2 FYNNEI. DNA for the CDR3: TGTGCCAGCACCAGGGACAGCGGCTACGAGCAGTACTTC. This sequence encodes CASTRDSGYEQYF. The variable domain in full, completed from reference TRBV2 and TRBJ2-7, reads EPEVTQTPSHQVTQMGQEVILRCVPISNHLYFYWYRQILGQKVEFLVSFYNNEISEKSEIFDDQFSVERPDGSNFTLKIRSTKLEDSAMYFCASTRDSGYEQYFGPGTRLTVT.

The chain has TRBV4-1 and TRBJ2-1; 16 bases agree with TRBD2. The CDR3 has 14 amino acids. The germline V gene encodes CDR1 MGHRA and CDR2 YSYEKL. J lost 8 bases, V lost 10 bases, and 5 bases had no gene match. This chain's CDR3 is CATGTSGGAYEQFF. CDR3 DNA sequence: TGCGCCACCGGGACTAGCGGGGGGGCGTATGAGCAGTTCTTC.

The chain joins TRBV6-5 to TRBJ1-6; D remains unclear. The V gene lost 4 bases and the J gene lost 0 bases, with 10 bases spanning the gap. In germline, CDR1 is MNHEY, CDR2 SVGAGI. The CDR3 sequence is 16 residues long. CDR3 loop: CASSSWAISYNSPLHF. Written as DNA, the CDR3 is TGTGCCAGCAGTTCTTGGGCGATCTCCTATAATTCACCCCTCCACTTT.

This chain connects TRBV18 to TRBJ2-7, with D perhaps TRBD1 (6 bases). This CDR3 is 14 amino acids long. Germline loops: CDR1 KGHSH, CDR2 LQKENI. V gave up 5 bases and J gave up 5 bases, with 16 bases separating them. CDR3 DNA sequence: TGTGCCAGCTCAGATCAACAGGGATGGGACGAGCAGTACTTC. Encoded protein: CASSDQQGWDEQYF.

This chain joins TRBV18 and TRBJ1-1; D might be TRBD1 (6 bases). The CDR3 length is 14 residues. Germline CDR1 is KGHSH and CDR2 is LQKENI. The ends were cut back, 5 bases at V and 10 bases at J, with 20 bases in the middle. CDR3 loop: CASSRQVSEGTAFF. CDR3 in DNA: TGTGCCAGCTCAAGACAGGTTTCTGAGGGGACAGCTTTCTTT.

V gene TRBV7-3 combines with J gene TRBJ1-4; D is unresolved. This CDR3 is 13 amino acids long. V was trimmed by 7 bases and J by 0 bases, leaving 6 bases between them. Germline values: CDR1 SGHTA, CDR2 FQGTGA. This CDR3 is CASTRATNEKLFF. CDR3 in DNA: TGTGCCAGCACGCGAGCAACTAATGAAAAACTGTTTTTT.

This clone was found a few times. The gene calls are TRBV6-2 or TRBV6-3 and TRBJ1-6, with D hard to call. The CDR3 loop spans 15 amino acids. CDR1 and CDR2 (germline): MNHEY, SVGEGT. V was cut by 5 bases and J by 10 bases, with 18 bases left in between. Written as DNA, the CDR3 is TGTGCCAGCAGTCCCTCCTACGGGTTTGGCTCACCCCTCCACTTT. Protein: CASSPSYGFGSPLHF.

This rearrangement joins TRBV6-5 to TRBJ2-7; 10 bases agree with TRBD2. The CDR3 is made up of 14 amino acids. CDR1 is MNHEY, CDR2 SVGAGI, per germline. J gave up 0 bases and V 5 bases, and 1 base lay outside the gene matches. In DNA, the CDR3 is TGTGCCAGCAGTAGCGGGGGGGCCTCCTACGAGCAGTACTTC. It is translated as CASSSGGASYEQYF.

This chain joins TRBV6-6 and TRBJ2-7; D not resolved. The germline V and J ends were trimmed by 7 bases and 7 bases, with 17 bases remaining between them. CDR1 is MNHNY, CDR2 SVGAGI, per germline (reference sequence). The CDR3 is made up of 13 amino acids. CDR3 coding DNA: TGTGCCAGCAAAATCAGTCAGGCCGGGGAGCAGTACTTC. Translation: CASKISQAGEQYF.